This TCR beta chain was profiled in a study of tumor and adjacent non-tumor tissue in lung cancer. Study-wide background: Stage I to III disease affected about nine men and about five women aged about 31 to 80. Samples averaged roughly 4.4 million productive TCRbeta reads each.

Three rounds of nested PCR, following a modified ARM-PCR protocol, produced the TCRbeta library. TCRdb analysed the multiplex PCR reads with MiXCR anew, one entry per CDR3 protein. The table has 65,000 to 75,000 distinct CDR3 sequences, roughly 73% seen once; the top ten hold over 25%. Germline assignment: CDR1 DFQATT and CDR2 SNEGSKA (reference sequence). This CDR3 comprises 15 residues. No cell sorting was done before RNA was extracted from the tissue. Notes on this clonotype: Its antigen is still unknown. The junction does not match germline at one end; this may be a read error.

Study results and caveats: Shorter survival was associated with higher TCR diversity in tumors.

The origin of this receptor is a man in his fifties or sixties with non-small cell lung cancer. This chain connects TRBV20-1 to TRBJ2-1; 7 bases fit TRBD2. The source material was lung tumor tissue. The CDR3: CSAQSSTSADDEQFF. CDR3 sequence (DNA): TGCAGTGCACAGAGCTCCACTAGCGCCGACGATGAACAGTTCTTC.